These 5 T cell receptor beta chains share one sample of origin, sequenced in a study of shared clonotypes between healthy human individuals. Clones were sequenced by immunoSEQ multiplex PCR, and TCRdb holds only the in-frame ones, with some missing. Here the sample spans roughly 1,600,000 clones, 98% being singletons. The source material was naive CD4+ T cells sorted from blood. Sample subset: CD45RA+ positively selected. The receptors stem from a man aged 30-40 years in good health.

As regards this clone: Relative to the germline gene, one junction end is altered; a read error may explain this. The chain carries TRBV7-2 and TRBJ2-7; 8 bases are a match to TRBD2. Germline values: CDR1 SGHTA, CDR2 FQGNSA. The CDR3 has 15 residues. In DNA, the CDR3 is TGTGCCAGTAGCTTGGGGGCGGGAGGCATTTACGAGCAGTACTTC. This translates into CASSLGAGGIYEQYF.

This chain connects TRBV27 to TRBJ2-5; 8 nucleotides align to TRBD2. V was clipped by 9 bases and J by 2 bases; unmatched bases: 11. This CDR3 has 15 residues. The V gene's germline CDR1 is MNHEY and CDR2 SMNVEV (reference sequence). CDR3 DNA sequence: TGTGCCAGTGGTGGTAGCGGGGCTAAACAAGAGACCCAGTACTTC. Translating gives CASGGSGAKQETQYF.

The chain couples TRBV18 to TRBJ2-1; D may correspond to TRBD1 or TRBD2 (5 bases each). Trimming took off 3 bases at V and 1 base at J, with 7 bases between the two ends. CDR1 and CDR2 from the germline V gene are KGHSH and LQKENI. The CDR3 has 14 amino acids. CDR3 in DNA: TGTGCCAGCTCACCGGGGGAATCCTACAATGAGCAGTTCTTC. Protein product: CASSPGESYNEQFF.

The count of this clone is one. The chain couples TRBV25-1 to TRBJ2-7; D is undetermined. The CDR3 is 13 amino acids. The V end lost 1 base, the J end lost 7 bases, and 11 bases lay between the germline ends. Germline CDR1 and CDR2: MGHDK and SYGVNS. CDR3 nucleotide sequence: TGTGCCAGCAGTGAATCCTGGGTCCGAGAGCAGTACTTC. This codes for CASSESWVREQYF.

V gene TRBV29-1 combines with J gene TRBJ2-3; no definite D call. CDR1 is SQVTM, CDR2 ANQGSEA, per germline. V was cut by 5 bases and J by 5 bases, with 11 bases left in between. The CDR3 totals 12 residues. The CDR3: CSVYMARDTQYF. Written as DNA, the CDR3 is TGCAGCGTTTACATGGCGAGAGATACGCAGTATTTT.